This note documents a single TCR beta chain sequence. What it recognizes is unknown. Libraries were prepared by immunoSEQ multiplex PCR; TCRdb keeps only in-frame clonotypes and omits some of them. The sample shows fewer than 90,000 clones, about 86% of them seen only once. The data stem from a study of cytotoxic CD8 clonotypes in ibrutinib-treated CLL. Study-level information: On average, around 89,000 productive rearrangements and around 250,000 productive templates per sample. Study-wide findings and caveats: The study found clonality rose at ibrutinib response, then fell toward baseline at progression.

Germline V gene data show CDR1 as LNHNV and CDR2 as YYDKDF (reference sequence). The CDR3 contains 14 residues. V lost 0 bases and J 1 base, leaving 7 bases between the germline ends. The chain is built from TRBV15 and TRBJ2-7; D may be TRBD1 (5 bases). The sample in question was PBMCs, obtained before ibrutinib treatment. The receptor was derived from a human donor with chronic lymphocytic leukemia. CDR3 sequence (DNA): TGTGCCACCAGCAGAGAGCGACAGTCCTACGAGCAGTACTTC. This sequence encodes CATSRERQSYEQYF.